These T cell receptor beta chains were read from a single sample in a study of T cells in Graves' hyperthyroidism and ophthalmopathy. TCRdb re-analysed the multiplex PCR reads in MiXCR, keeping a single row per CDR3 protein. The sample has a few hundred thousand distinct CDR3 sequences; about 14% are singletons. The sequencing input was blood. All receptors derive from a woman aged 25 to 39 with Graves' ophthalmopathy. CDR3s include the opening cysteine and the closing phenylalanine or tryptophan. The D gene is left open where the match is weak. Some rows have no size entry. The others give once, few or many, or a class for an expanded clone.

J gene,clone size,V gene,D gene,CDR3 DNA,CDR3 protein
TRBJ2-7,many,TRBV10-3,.,TGTGCCACCAATCGACCCCCGGGCTACGAGCAGTACTTC,CATNRPPGYEQYF
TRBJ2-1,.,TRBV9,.,TGTGCCAGCAGCGCCGAAGGACCACTTAGGGGCGAGCAGTTCTTC,CASSAEGPLRGEQFF
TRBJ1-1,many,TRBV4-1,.,TGCGCCAGCAGCCGAGATGGGGCAGGGTCGTGGAACACTGAAGCTTTCTTT,CASSRDGAGSWNTEAFF
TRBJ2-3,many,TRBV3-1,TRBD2,TGTGCCAGCAGCCAACCTAGCGGGGGGCGTGGCACAGATACGCAGTATTTT,CASSQPSGGRGTDTQYF
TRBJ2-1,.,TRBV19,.,TGTGCCAGTAGTATTGGTAGGAATGAGCAGTTCTTC,CASSIGRNEQFF
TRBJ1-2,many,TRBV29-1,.,TGCAGCGTTGAGTTACGGTTCGGGGGCTACACCTTC,CSVELRFGGYTF
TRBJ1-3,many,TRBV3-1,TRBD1,TGTGCCAGCAGCCGCCGGGACAGGGGAAACACCATATATTTT,CASSRRDRGNTIYF
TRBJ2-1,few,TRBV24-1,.,TGTGCCACCAGTGATTTTTCGGGACCGAATGCTTACAATGAGCAGTTCTTC,CATSDFSGPNAYNEQFF
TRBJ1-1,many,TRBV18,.,TGTGCCAGCTCACCCTTCGGGGGTGAAGCTTTCTTT,CASSPFGGEAFF
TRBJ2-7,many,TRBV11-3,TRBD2,TGTGCCAGCAGCTCCATAGCGGGGACCTACGAGCAGTACTTC,CASSSIAGTYEQYF
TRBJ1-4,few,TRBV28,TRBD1,TGTGCCAGCAGGAACAGGGGGTCGGTCTCAAAGATAAAACTGTTTTTT,CASRNRGSVSKIKLFF